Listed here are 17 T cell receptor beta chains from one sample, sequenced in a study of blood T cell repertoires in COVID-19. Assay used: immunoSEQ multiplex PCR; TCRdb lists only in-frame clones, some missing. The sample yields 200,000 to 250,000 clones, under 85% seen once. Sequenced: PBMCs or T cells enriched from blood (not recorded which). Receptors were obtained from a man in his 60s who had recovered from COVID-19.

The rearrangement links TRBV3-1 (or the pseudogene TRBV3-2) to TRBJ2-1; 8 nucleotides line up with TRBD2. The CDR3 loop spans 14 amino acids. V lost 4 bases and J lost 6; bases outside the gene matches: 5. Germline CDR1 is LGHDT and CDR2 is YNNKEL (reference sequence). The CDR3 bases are TGTGCCAGCAGCCCCCGAGGACTAGCCAATGAGCAGTTCTTC. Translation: CASSPRGLANEQFF.

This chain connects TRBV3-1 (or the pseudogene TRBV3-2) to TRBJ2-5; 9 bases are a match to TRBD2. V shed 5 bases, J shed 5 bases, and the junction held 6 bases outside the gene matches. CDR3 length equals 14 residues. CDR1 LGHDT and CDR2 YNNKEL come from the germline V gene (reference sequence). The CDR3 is CASSFGGGAETQYF. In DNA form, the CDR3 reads TGTGCCAGCAGCTTCGGCGGGGGGGCGGAGACCCAGTACTTC.

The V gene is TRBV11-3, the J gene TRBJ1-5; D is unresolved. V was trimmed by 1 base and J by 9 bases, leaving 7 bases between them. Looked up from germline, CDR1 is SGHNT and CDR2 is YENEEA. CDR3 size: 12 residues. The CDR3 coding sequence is TGTGCCAGCAGCTTAGCCGGAGGGCCCCAGCATTTT. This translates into CASSLAGGPQHF.

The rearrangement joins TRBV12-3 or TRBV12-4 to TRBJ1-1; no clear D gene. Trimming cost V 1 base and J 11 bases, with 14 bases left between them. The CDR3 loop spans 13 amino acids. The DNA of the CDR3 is TGTGCCAGCAGTTTAGTGTGGTCCGGAGGCGCTTTCTTT. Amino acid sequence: CASSLVWSGGAFF.

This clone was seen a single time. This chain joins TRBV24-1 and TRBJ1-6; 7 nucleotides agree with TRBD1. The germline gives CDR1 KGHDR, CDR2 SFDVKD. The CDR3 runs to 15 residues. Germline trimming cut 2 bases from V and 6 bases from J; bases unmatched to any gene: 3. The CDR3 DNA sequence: TGTGCCACCAGTGATTCGGGACAGATTAATTCACCCCTCCACTTT. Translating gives CATSDSGQINSPLHF.

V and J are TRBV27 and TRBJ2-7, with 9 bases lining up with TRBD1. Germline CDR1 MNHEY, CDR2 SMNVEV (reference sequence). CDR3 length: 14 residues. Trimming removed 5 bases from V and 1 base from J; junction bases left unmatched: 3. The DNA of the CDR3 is TGTGCCAGCAGTGAACAGGGGGCATCCTACGAGCAGTACTTC. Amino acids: CASSEQGASYEQYF.

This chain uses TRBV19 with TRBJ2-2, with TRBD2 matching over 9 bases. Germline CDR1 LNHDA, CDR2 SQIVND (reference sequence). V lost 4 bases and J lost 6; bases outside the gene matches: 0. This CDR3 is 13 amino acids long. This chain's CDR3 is CASSSGGAGELFF. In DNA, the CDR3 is TGTGCCAGTAGTAGCGGGGGGGCCGGGGAGCTGTTTTTT.

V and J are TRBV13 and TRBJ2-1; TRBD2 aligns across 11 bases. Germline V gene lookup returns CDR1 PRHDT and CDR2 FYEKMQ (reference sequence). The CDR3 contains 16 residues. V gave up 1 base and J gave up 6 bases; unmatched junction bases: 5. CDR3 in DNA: TGTGCCAGCAGCTTAGTACTAGCGGGGGAAGGCAATGAGCAGTTCTTC. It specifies CASSLVLAGEGNEQFF.

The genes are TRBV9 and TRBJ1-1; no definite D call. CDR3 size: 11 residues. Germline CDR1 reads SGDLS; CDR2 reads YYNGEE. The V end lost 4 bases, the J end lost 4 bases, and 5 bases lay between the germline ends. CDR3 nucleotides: TGTGCCAGCAGCCCGCGCACTGAAGCTTTCTTT. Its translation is CASSPRTEAFF.

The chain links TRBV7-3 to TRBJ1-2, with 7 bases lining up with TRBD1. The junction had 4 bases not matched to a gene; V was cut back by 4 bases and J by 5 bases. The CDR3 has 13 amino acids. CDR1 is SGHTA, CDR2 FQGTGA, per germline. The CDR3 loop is CASSYRDSYGYTF. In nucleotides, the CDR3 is TGTGCCAGCAGCTACCGGGACAGTTATGGCTACACCTTC.

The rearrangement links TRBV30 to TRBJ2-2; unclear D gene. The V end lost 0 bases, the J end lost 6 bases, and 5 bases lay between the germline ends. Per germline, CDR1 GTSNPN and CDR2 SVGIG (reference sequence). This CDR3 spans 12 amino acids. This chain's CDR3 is CAWSVRSGELFF. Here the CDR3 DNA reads TGTGCCTGGAGTGTACGGTCCGGGGAGCTGTTTTTT.

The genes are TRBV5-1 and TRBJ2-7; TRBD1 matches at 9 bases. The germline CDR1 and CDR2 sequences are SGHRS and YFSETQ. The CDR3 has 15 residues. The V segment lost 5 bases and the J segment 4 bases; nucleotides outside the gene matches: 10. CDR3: CASSTGRQGVYEQYF. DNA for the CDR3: TGCGCCAGCAGTACCGGTAGACAGGGGGTTTACGAGCAGTACTTC.

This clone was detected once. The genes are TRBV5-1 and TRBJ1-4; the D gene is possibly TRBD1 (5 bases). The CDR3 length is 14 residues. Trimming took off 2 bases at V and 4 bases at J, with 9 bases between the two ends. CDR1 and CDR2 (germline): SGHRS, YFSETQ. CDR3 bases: TGCGCCAGCAGCTTTCAGGGCCTTAATGAAAAACTGTTTTTT. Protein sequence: CASSFQGLNEKLFF.

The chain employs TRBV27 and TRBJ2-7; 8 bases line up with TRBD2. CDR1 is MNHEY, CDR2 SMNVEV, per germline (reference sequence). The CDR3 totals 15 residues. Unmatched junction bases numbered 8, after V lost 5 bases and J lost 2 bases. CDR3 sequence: CASSSIAGPPYEQYF. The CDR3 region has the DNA TGTGCCAGCAGTAGTATAGCGGGGCCACCCTACGAGCAGTACTTC.

CDR3 bases: TGTGCCAGCAGCCCGGGACCGTCGGGGGAAAACACCATATATTTT. Protein: CASSPGPSGENTIYF. The rearrangement links TRBV11-3 to TRBJ1-3; TRBD1 is a possible D gene (5 bases). The CDR3 has 15 residues. The ends were cut back, 5 bases at V and 6 bases at J, with 17 bases in the middle. CDR1 is SGHNT, CDR2 YENEEA, per germline.

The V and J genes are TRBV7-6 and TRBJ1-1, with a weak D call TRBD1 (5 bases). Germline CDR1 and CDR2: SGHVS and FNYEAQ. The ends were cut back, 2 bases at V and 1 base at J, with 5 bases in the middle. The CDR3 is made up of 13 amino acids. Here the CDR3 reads CASSLTGNTEAFF. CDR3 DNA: TGTGCCAGCAGCTTAACAGGGAACACTGAAGCTTTCTTT. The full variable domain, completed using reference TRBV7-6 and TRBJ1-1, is GAGVSQSPRYKVTKRGQDVALRCDPISGHVSLYWYRQALGQGPEFLTYFNYEAQQDKSGLPNDRFSAERPEGSISTLTIQRTEQRDSAMYRCASSLTGNTEAFFGQGTRLTVV.

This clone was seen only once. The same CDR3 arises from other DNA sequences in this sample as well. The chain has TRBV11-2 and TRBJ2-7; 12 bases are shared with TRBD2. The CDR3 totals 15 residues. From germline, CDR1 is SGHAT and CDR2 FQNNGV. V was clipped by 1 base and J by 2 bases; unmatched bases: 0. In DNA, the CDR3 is TGTGCCAGCAGCTTAGGGACTAGCGGGGCCTACGAGCAGTACTTC. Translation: CASSLGTSGAYEQYF.